Following are 27 T cell receptor beta chains from one sample sequenced in a study of cytomegalovirus exposure and HLA in healthy donors. PCR primers comprised 60 Vbeta and 13 Jbeta primers. Measured with immunoSEQ multiplex PCR; TCRdb has only the in-frame clones, and not every one. The table includes fewer than 250,000 clones, roughly 80% detected once. The material sequenced was PBMCs. These receptors came from a man between 40 and 49 years old in good health and CMV-seronegative.

This clone was detected only a few times. One end of the junction fails to match germline, which may point to a read error. The chain joins TRBV7-9 to TRBJ1-1, with D hard to call. Germline-derived CDR1 and CDR2 are SEHNR and FQNEAQ (reference sequence). The CDR3 has 12 residues. This CDR3 reads CSSSSGGDFAFF. In DNA, the CDR3 is TGTTCCAGCAGCTCAGGCGGGGATTTCGCTTTCTTT.

Only a few counts were recorded for this clone. The chain joins TRBV5-6 to TRBJ2-5; 10 bases align to TRBD1. CDR3 size: 16 residues. Germline V CDR1 and CDR2: SGHDT, YYEEEE. Germline trimming cut 0 bases from V and 3 bases from J; bases unmatched to any gene: 5. In DNA, the CDR3 is TGTGCCAGCAGCTTGGCCCAGACAGGGGGCGAAGAGACCCAGTACTTC. This sequence encodes CASSLAQTGGEETQYF.

The chain has TRBV5-6 and TRBJ2-7; the D is unclear. The V end was cut by 0 bases, the J end by 5 bases, with 3 bases between. The length of the CDR3 is 11 residues. From germline, CDR1 is SGHDT and CDR2 YYEEEE. The CDR3 DNA reads as TGTGCCAGCAGCTTGGTCGACGAGCAGTACTTC. Translation: CASSLVDEQYF.

This clone occurred once. The chain carries TRBV10-1 and TRBJ1-2, with 7 bases that match TRBD1. Germline trimming cut 1 base from V and 8 bases from J; bases unmatched to any gene: 10. Germline V gene data show CDR1 as WNHNN and CDR2 as SYGVQD (reference sequence). The CDR3 runs to 15 residues. The CDR3 region is CASSELRGQVRGYTF. CDR3 DNA: TGCGCCAGCAGTGAGTTAAGGGGGCAGGTGAGGGGCTACACCTTC.

V usage is TRBV5-1 and J usage is TRBJ2-7; the D gene is possibly TRBD2 (5 bases). V lost 3 bases to trimming and J lost 9 bases, with 13 bases between them. The CDR3 has 12 residues. Per germline, CDR1 SGHRS and CDR2 YFSETQ. The CDR3 reads CASSWDSDRQYF. The CDR3 DNA reads TGCGCCAGCAGCTGGGATAGCGATCGGCAGTACTTC.

The chain combines TRBV7-2 with TRBJ2-3; TRBD2 agrees at 8 bases. Germline CDR1 and CDR2: SGHTA and FQGNSA. Germline trimming cut 3 bases from V and 1 base from J; bases unmatched to any gene: 3. The CDR3 runs to 15 residues. The CDR3 reads CASSFQAGGTDTQYF. CDR3 sequence (DNA): TGTGCCAGCAGCTTTCAAGCGGGGGGCACAGATACGCAGTATTTT.

CDR3 region: CASSLTGGNTEAFF. The CDR3 coding sequence is TGTGCCAGCAGTCTGACAGGGGGTAATACTGAAGCTTTCTTT. The J gene is TRBJ1-1, the V gene TRBV27; 9 bases map to TRBD1. This CDR3 region has 14 residues. J lost 5 bases, V lost 5 bases, and 6 bases had no gene match. Germline values: CDR1 MNHEY, CDR2 SMNVEV (reference sequence).

This CDR3 is CASSSAGDQETQYF. CDR3 in DNA: TGTGCCAGCAGTTCGGCAGGGGACCAAGAGACCCAGTACTTC. The genes are TRBV27 and TRBJ2-5, with a possible D match to TRBD1 (6 bases). There are 14 residues in the CDR3. The ends were cut back, 4 bases at V and 0 bases at J, with 9 bases in the middle. In germline, CDR1 is MNHEY, CDR2 SMNVEV (reference sequence).

The rearrangement uses TRBV18 and TRBJ2-1; 7 positions match TRBD2. Germline trimming cut 3 bases from V and 4 bases from J; bases unmatched to any gene: 15. From germline, CDR1 is KGHSH and CDR2 LQKENI. CDR3 length: 18 residues. The CDR3 protein is CASSPPWVAGDRYNEQFF. The CDR3 region has the DNA TGTGCCAGCTCACCGCCCTGGGTGGCGGGAGATAGGTACAATGAGCAGTTCTTC.

This clone was found once. The genes are TRBV19 and TRBJ1-1; D perhaps matches TRBD1 (5 bases). The V gene's germline CDR1 is LNHDA and CDR2 SQIVND (reference sequence). The CDR3 runs to 15 residues. The germline V and J ends were trimmed by 1 base and 4 bases, with 13 bases remaining between them. The CDR3 DNA reads TGTGCCAGTAGTATAGTGCGGGGACGCATCACTGAAGCTTTCTTT. Protein sequence: CASSIVRGRITEAFF.

V usage is TRBV9 and J usage is TRBJ2-4; TRBD1 agrees at 10 bases. Germline trimming cut 3 bases from V and 0 bases from J; bases unmatched to any gene: 3. CDR1 is SGDLS, CDR2 YYNGEE, per germline. CDR3 length: 16 residues. The CDR3 sequence is CASSGGTGVAKNIQYF. As DNA, the CDR3 is TGTGCCAGCAGCGGTGGGACAGGGGTAGCCAAAAACATTCAGTACTTC.

Of note for this clone: A junction end diverges from the germline sequence, so it may reflect a read error. V and J are TRBV7-9 and TRBJ1-1; 12 bases map to TRBD1. CDR1 is SEHNR and CDR2 is FQNEAQ in the germline V gene (reference sequence). The CDR3 sequence is 16 residues long. The CDR3 loop reads CSSTGTGGTMNTEAFF. Written as DNA, the CDR3 is TGTTCCAGCACCGGGACAGGGGGCACCATGAACACTGAAGCTTTCTTT.

The V call is TRBV4-1, the J call TRBJ1-2, with D tentatively TRBD1 (6 bases). The CDR3 length is 16 residues. Per the germline V gene, CDR1 is MGHRA and CDR2 is YSYEKL. V was cut by 0 bases and J by 2 bases, with 13 bases left in between. The CDR3 sequence: CASSQEAGGPNYGYTF. The CDR3 coding sequence is TGCGCCAGCAGCCAAGAAGCTGGGGGCCCAAACTATGGCTACACCTTC.

This CDR3 reads CASSGALGTEAFF. CDR3 in DNA: TGCGCCAGCAGCGGGGCCTTAGGGACTGAAGCTTTCTTT. This chain links TRBV5-1 with TRBJ1-1, with D possibly matching TRBD1 (5 bases). CDR1 is SGHRS, CDR2 YFSETQ, per germline. The CDR3 is 13 residues long. Trimming stripped 4 bases from V and 5 bases from J, with 12 bases between.

This chain connects TRBV2 to TRBJ2-5, with D perhaps TRBD2 (5 bases). Germline CDR1 reads SNHLY; CDR2 reads FYNNEI. V lost 4 bases to trimming and J lost 4 bases, with 16 bases between them. This CDR3 is 15 amino acids long. The CDR3: CASSVPWYGGETQYF. CDR3 nucleotides: TGTGCCAGCAGTGTTCCTTGGTACGGAGGAGAGACCCAGTACTTC.

V is TRBV15 and J is TRBJ1-4, with TRBD1 matching over 9 bases. The length of the CDR3 is 16 residues. CDR1 LNHNV and CDR2 YYDKDF come from the germline V gene (reference sequence). Trimming removed 4 bases from V and 3 bases from J; junction bases left unmatched: 6. Here the CDR3 reads CATSIIRDRANEKLFF. The DNA for the CDR3 is TGTGCCACCAGCATCATCCGGGACAGGGCTAATGAAAAACTGTTTTTT.

The chain has TRBV27 and TRBJ1-2, with 9 bases that match TRBD1. After removal of 2 bases from V and 4 bases from J, the junction contained 5 bases not matched to a gene. CDR1 and CDR2 (germline): MNHEY, SMNVEV (reference sequence). The CDR3 is 15 residues long. The CDR3 DNA reads as TGTGCCAGCAGTTTAGACGGGACAGGGCCCTATGGCTACACCTTC. Residues: CASSLDGTGPYGYTF.

The chain couples TRBV28 to TRBJ1-1; no clear D. V gave up 1 base and J gave up 2 bases, with 11 bases separating them. The germline V gene encodes CDR1 MDHEN and CDR2 SYDVKM. The CDR3 runs to 15 residues. Here the CDR3 reads CASSLSRRINTEAFF. Written as DNA, the CDR3 is TGTGCCAGCAGTTTATCACGGCGGATTAACACTGAAGCTTTCTTT.

CDR3 region: CASSALRNTGELFF. In DNA form, the CDR3 reads TGTGCCAGCAGTGCCCTCAGGAACACCGGGGAGCTGTTTTTT. The chain employs TRBV2 and TRBJ2-2; D gene unclear. CDR1 and CDR2 (germline): SNHLY, FYNNEI. The CDR3 runs to 14 residues. Deletions cut 4 bases from V and 1 base from J, with 7 bases between.

The rearrangement joins TRBV7-9 to TRBJ2-1, with a tentative D call TRBD2 (5 bases). From germline, CDR1 is SEHNR and CDR2 FQNEAQ (reference sequence). The CDR3 has 13 residues. V gave up 8 bases and J gave up 8 bases, with 16 bases separating them. CDR3 region: CASRRKGEDEQFF. The CDR3 DNA reads as TGTGCCAGCCGTCGGAAGGGAGAGGATGAGCAGTTCTTC.

The chain links TRBV6-6 to TRBJ1-2, with 8 positions matching TRBD1. The CDR3 is 15 amino acids. Germline V gives CDR1 MNHNY, CDR2 SVGAGI (reference sequence). Trimming removed 6 bases from V and 1 base from J; junction bases left unmatched: 7. CDR3: CASSTRDRSNYGYTF. Here the CDR3 DNA reads TGTGCCAGCAGCACCAGGGACAGGAGTAACTATGGCTACACCTTC.

J is TRBJ1-4 and V is TRBV21-1; TRBD1, as called in the table, went unchecked against the DNA. TRBV21-1 represents a pseudogene. This CDR3 spans 16 amino acids. In DNA form, the CDR3 reads TGTGCCAGCAGCAAAGGGTGGACAGGGGACGGGGAGGTTCGGGGTTTT. Its translation: CASSKGWTGDGEVRGF.

The V gene is TRBV27, the J gene TRBJ2-5; 8 bases map to TRBD1. The germline CDR1 and CDR2 sequences are MNHEY and SMNVEV (reference sequence). The CDR3 consists of 15 residues. The V segment lost 2 bases and the J segment 4 bases; nucleotides outside the gene matches: 6. The CDR3 protein is CASSLGQGRRETQYF. The DNA of the CDR3 is TGTGCCAGCAGTTTAGGACAGGGCAGAAGAGAGACCCAGTACTTC.

This chain joins TRBV4-2 and TRBJ2-7; 7 nucleotides match TRBD1. CDR3 length: 17 amino acids. Trimming removed 2 bases from V and 1 base from J; junction bases left unmatched: 11. The germline V gene has CDR1 LGHNA and CDR2 YNFKEQ. The CDR3 coding sequence is TGTGCCAGCAGCCAATCCAATCTCCGGGACAGATCCTACGAGCAGTACTTC. Translated: CASSQSNLRDRSYEQYF.

J is TRBJ2-7 and V is TRBV9, with D possibly TRBD1 on 5 matching bases. This CDR3 contains 15 residues. The V and J ends lost 0 bases and 4 bases respectively, with 14 bases between them. Germline CDR1 is SGDLS and CDR2 is YYNGEE. The CDR3 loop reads CASSVEGRVGYEQYF. CDR3 DNA: TGTGCCAGCAGCGTAGAGGGCAGGGTAGGGTACGAGCAGTACTTC.

This chain joins TRBV7-8 and TRBJ2-5, with 7 bases lining up with TRBD1. The CDR3 has 13 amino acids. Germline CDR1 is SGHVS and CDR2 is FQNEAQ. J gave up 5 bases and V 5 bases, and 5 bases lay outside the gene matches. This CDR3 is CASSTGVKETQYF. The DNA of the CDR3 is TGTGCCAGCAGCACAGGGGTTAAGGAGACCCAGTACTTC.

The chain is built from TRBV2 and TRBJ2-1, with TRBD2 matching 8 bases. With 6 bases clipped from V and 0 bases from J, the junction kept 7 bases outside the gene matches. Germline-derived CDR1 and CDR2 are SNHLY and FYNNEI. The CDR3 length is 16 residues. The CDR3 bases are TGTGCCAGCAGCGCCCGACTAGCGACCTCCTACAATGAGCAGTTCTTC. It encodes CASSARLATSYNEQFF.